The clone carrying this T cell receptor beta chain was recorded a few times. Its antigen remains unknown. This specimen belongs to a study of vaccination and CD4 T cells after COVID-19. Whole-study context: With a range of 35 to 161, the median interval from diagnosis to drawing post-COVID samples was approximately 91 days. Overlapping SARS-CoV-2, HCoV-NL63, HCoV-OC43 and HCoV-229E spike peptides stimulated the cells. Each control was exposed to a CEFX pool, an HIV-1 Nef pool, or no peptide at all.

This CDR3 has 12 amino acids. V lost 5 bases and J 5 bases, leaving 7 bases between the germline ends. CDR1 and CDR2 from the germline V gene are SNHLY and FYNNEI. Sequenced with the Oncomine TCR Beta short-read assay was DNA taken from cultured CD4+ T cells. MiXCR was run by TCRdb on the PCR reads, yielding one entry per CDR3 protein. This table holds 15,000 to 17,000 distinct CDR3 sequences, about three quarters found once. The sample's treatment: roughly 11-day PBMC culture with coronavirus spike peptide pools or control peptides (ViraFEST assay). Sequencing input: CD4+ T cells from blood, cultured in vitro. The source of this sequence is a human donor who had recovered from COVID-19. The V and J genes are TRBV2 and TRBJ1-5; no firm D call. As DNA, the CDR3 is TGTGCCAGCAGTCCCAGCCATCAGCCCCAGCATTTT. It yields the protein CASSPSHQPQHF.